These 20 T cell receptor beta chains originate from one sample sequenced in a study of cytomegalovirus exposure and HLA in healthy donors. With 60 Vbeta and 13 Jbeta primers, the PCR was carried out. TCRdb's copy holds only in-frame clones and misses some; the assay was immunoSEQ multiplex PCR. This sample has about 190,000 clones, with roughly 80% found just once. The sequenced sample was PBMCs. The receptors stem from a woman younger than 45 in good health and CMV-seropositive.

This chain uses TRBV7-2 with TRBJ1-5; tentative D call: TRBD1 (5 bases). V was shortened by 2 bases and J by 3 bases, with 17 bases between the two germline ends. Per germline, CDR1 SGHTA and CDR2 FQGNSA. This CDR3 comprises 17 residues. Written as DNA, the CDR3 is TGTGCCAGCAGCTTATCTCCGACAGTCCTGAACAATCAGCCCCAGCATTTT. It encodes CASSLSPTVLNNQPQHF.

This clone was found a few times. The chain joins TRBV13 to TRBJ1-2; 8 bases match TRBD1. The V and J ends lost 7 bases and 8 bases, in that order; junction bases with no gene match: 12. The germline V gene has CDR1 PRHDT and CDR2 FYEKMQ (reference sequence). The CDR3 has 14 amino acids. CDR3 sequence (DNA): TGTGCCAGCACCCCAACAGGGGGTGGGGTCGGCTACACCTTC. Protein: CASTPTGGGVGYTF.

The J gene is TRBJ2-5, the V gene TRBV21-1; TRBD2, the table's D call, lacks a check against the DNA. TRBV21-1 is designated a pseudogene. This CDR3 contains 11 residues. The DNA for the CDR3 is TGTGCCGTCCAAGCTCGGGAGACCCAGTACTTC. It encodes CAVQARETQYF.

The V call is TRBV6-5, the J call TRBJ2-5, with D possibly matching TRBD2 (6 bases). Germline lookup yields CDR1 MNHEY and CDR2 SVGAGI. CDR3 length: 15 residues. With 6 bases removed from V and 2 bases from J, the gap between germline ends came to 16 bases. CDR3 protein: CASRGGLGQQETQYF. The CDR3 coding sequence is TGTGCCAGCAGGGGGGGACTGGGGCAGCAAGAGACCCAGTACTTC.

This clone was recorded once. This sequence joins TRBV11-1 and TRBJ2-3; possible D gene TRBD1, 5 bases. Deletions cut 0 bases from V and 0 bases from J, with 7 bases between. Germline CDR1 reads SGHAT; CDR2 reads FQDESV (reference sequence). The CDR3 covers 15 residues. Written as DNA, the CDR3 is TGTGCCAGCAGCTTAGCGGGGCTGAGCACAGATACGCAGTATTTT. This gives the protein CASSLAGLSTDTQYF.

The gene calls are TRBV7-2 and TRBJ1-5; maybe TRBD1 (5 bases). The CDR3 contains 18 residues. Germline CDR1 reads SGHTA; CDR2 reads FQGNSA. The ends were cut back, 4 bases at V and 2 bases at J, with 21 bases in the middle. DNA of the CDR3: TGTGCCAGCAGCTCCTCGGGGGTTGGCGCTTCTGGCAATCAGCCCCAGCATTTT. Amino acid sequence: CASSSSGVGASGNQPQHF.

The chain is built from TRBV5-4 and TRBJ1-6, with D maybe TRBD1 (6 bases). Germline lookup yields CDR1 SGHNT and CDR2 YYREEE (reference sequence). V lost 0 bases to trimming and J lost 10 bases, with 11 bases between them. This CDR3 spans 14 amino acids. The CDR3 region is CASSLDRVGSPLHF. CDR3 bases: TGTGCCAGCAGCTTGGACAGGGTTGGATCACCCCTCCACTTT.

The chain recombines TRBV7-8 with TRBJ2-5; TRBD2 aligns across 11 bases. The DNA end is a closer match to TRBJ2-7, so the J assignment may be wrong. The CDR3 is made up of 16 amino acids. Germline V gene data show CDR1 as SGHVS and CDR2 as FQNEAQ. CDR3 residues: CASSPHTSGGSYEQYF. The CDR3 DNA is TGTGCCAGCAGCCCACATACTAGCGGGGGCTCCTACGAGCAGTACTTC.

This clone showed up just once. J is TRBJ2-1 and V is TRBV28, with a tentative D call TRBD2 (5 bases). CDR3 size: 15 residues. Germline CDR1 reads MDHEN; CDR2 reads SYDVKM. Trimming removed 5 bases at V and 7 bases at J, with 18 bases between. The CDR3 nucleotides are TGTGCCAGCAGTCAACCTACTAGAGAACGAAATGAGCAGTTCTTC. It encodes CASSQPTRERNEQFF.

The genes are TRBV5-6 and TRBJ2-5; D remains ambiguous. The V and J ends lost 1 base and 1 base respectively, with 8 bases between them. CDR1 and CDR2 from the germline V gene are SGHDT and YYEEEE. The CDR3 is 14 amino acids. The CDR3 DNA reads as TGTGCCAGCAGCTTGATGAGGCCCCAAGAGACCCAGTACTTC. This encodes CASSLMRPQETQYF.

The rearrangement joins TRBV6-6 to TRBJ2-7, with TRBD2 as a possible D gene (6 bases). Germline V gene lookup returns CDR1 MNHNY and CDR2 SVGAGI (reference sequence). Trimming took off 6 bases at V and 0 bases at J, with 9 bases between the two ends. The CDR3 is made up of 13 amino acids. The CDR3 sequence: CASSRTTSYEQYF. The CDR3 nucleotides read TGTGCCAGCAGCCGGACTACCTCCTACGAGCAGTACTTC.

This chain connects TRBV7-2 to TRBJ2-3, with D possibly matching TRBD1 (5 bases). V was trimmed by 1 base and J by 2 bases, leaving 16 bases between them. Germline V gene data show CDR1 as SGHTA and CDR2 as FQGNSA. This CDR3 spans 17 amino acids. CDR3 nucleotide sequence: TGTGCCAGCAGCTTAGTAGTACAGGACGACCTCACAGATACGCAGTATTTT. It is translated as CASSLVVQDDLTDTQYF.

The chain links TRBV9 to TRBJ2-1; TRBD1 matches at 7 bases. The germline V gene encodes CDR1 SGDLS and CDR2 YYNGEE. CDR3 length equals 14 residues. V lost 0 bases and J lost 7; bases outside the gene matches: 4. The CDR3 is CASSVAAGGNEQFF. The DNA for the CDR3 is TGTGCCAGCAGCGTAGCGGCAGGGGGAAATGAGCAGTTCTTC.

This chain uses TRBV4-3 with TRBJ2-7; D is perhaps TRBD2 (6 bases). Trimming removed 0 bases from V and 1 base from J, with 10 bases in between. The CDR3 extends over 15 amino acids. Germline V CDR1 and CDR2: LGHNA, YSLEER. The CDR3 here is CASSQDSGLSYEQYF. In nucleotides, the CDR3 is TGCGCCAGCAGCCAAGATAGCGGATTGTCCTACGAGCAGTACTTC.

In regard to this clone: The junction differs from germline at one of its ends, possibly a read error. The V gene is TRBV7-8, the J gene TRBJ1-5; TRBD1 aligns across 8 bases. Germline V CDR1 and CDR2: SGHVS, FQNEAQ. The CDR3 is 15 amino acids. The CDR3 DNA reads as TGTGCCAGCAGCGCCGGGACAGGTACCGGTCAGCCCCGGCATTTT. Translation gives CASSAGTGTGQPRHF.

This clone came up once. The chain is built from TRBV10-1 and TRBJ2-1; TRBD2 aligns across 14 bases. Germline values: CDR1 WNHNN, CDR2 SYGVQD (reference sequence). The V gene end was trimmed by 6 bases and the J gene end by 9 bases; junction bases not matched to a gene: 13. The length of the CDR3 is 17 residues. Written as DNA, the CDR3 is TGCGCCAGCAGATCGACTAGCGGGAGGGCTGTCGACGGTGAGCAGTTCTTC. Protein product: CASRSTSGRAVDGEQFF.

V is TRBV4-1 and J is TRBJ2-3; possible D gene TRBD1, 6 bases. Trimming cost V 2 bases and J 1 base, with 13 bases left between them. Germline V gene data show CDR1 as MGHRA and CDR2 as YSYEKL. CDR3 size: 16 residues. CDR3 nucleotides: TGCGCCAGCAGCCAATTCAGGGGAGAAGGCACAGATACGCAGTATTTT. Translated: CASSQFRGEGTDTQYF.

CDR3 sequence (DNA): TGCGCCAGCAGCTTGGCTTTGACTAGTACCCCAGATACGCAGTATTTT. It yields the protein CASSLALTSTPDTQYF. V is TRBV5-1 and J is TRBJ2-3, with D maybe TRBD2 (6 bases). Trimming removed 0 bases from V and 4 bases from J, with 15 bases in between. Germline loops: CDR1 SGHRS, CDR2 YFSETQ. This CDR3 comprises 16 residues.

This clone appeared once. The rearrangement joins TRBV19 to TRBJ1-5; the match to TRBD1 covers 8 bases. This CDR3 has 15 amino acids. Germline V gene data show CDR1 as LNHDA and CDR2 as SQIVND (reference sequence). V shed 8 bases and J 6 bases; nucleotides not matched to a gene: 12. The CDR3 nucleotides read TGTGCCAGTGGGGAGCAGGGGGCGATGGGTCAGCCCCAGCATTTT. Amino acids: CASGEQGAMGQPQHF.

V usage is TRBV18 and J usage is TRBJ1-4, with a tentative D call TRBD1 (6 bases). Germline V gene lookup returns CDR1 KGHSH and CDR2 LQKENI. The CDR3 spans 15 residues. The germline V and J ends were trimmed by 2 bases and 8 bases, with 15 bases remaining between them. The CDR3 nucleotides are TGTGCCAGCTCACCAAATTGGGGACAAGCCGAAAAACTGTTTTTT. The encoded protein is CASSPNWGQAEKLFF.